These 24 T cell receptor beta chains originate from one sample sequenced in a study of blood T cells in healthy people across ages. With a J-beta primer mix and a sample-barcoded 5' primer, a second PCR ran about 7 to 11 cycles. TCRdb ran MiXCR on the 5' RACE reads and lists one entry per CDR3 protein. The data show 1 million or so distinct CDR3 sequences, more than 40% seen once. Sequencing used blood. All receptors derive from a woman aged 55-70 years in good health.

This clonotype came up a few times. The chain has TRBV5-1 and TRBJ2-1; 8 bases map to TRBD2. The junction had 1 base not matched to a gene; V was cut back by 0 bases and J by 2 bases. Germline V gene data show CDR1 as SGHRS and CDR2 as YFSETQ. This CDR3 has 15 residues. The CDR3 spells CASSLARGAYNEQFF. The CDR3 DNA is TGCGCCAGCAGCTTGGCGCGGGGGGCCTACAATGAGCAGTTCTTC.

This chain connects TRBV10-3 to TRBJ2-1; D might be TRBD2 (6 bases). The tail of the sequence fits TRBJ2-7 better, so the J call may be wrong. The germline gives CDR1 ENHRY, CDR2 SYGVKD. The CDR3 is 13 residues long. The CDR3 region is CAIWASAYNEQYF. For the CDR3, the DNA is TGTGCCATTTGGGCTAGCGCCTACAATGAGCAGTACTTC.

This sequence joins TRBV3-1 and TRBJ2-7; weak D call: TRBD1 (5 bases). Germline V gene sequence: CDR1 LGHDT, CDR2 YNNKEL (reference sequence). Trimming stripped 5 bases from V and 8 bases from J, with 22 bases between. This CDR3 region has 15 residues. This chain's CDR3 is CASSSGSGQGSKQYF. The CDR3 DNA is TGTGCCAGCAGCTCAGGGTCCGGCCAGGGTAGCAAGCAGTACTTC.

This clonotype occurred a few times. CDR3 residues: CASSDVGSNYGYTF. The CDR3 DNA follows: TGTGCCAGCAGTGACGTGGGATCTAACTATGGCTACACCTTC. The V gene is TRBV2, the J gene TRBJ1-2; D is uncertain. V was shortened by 3 bases and J by 0 bases, with 8 bases between the two germline ends. Germline loops: CDR1 SNHLY, CDR2 FYNNEI. This CDR3 region has 14 residues.

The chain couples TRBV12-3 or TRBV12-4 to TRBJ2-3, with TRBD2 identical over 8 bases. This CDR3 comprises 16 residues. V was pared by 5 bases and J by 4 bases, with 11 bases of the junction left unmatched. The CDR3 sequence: CASSRGLARSADTQYF. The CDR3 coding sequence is TGTGCCAGCAGTCGAGGACTAGCACGAAGCGCAGATACGCAGTATTTT.

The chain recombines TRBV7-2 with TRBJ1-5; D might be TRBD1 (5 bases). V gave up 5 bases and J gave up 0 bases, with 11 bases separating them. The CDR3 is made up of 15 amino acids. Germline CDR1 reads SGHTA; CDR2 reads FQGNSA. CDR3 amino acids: CASSPTGHSNQPQHF. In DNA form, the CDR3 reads TGTGCCAGCAGCCCTACAGGCCATAGCAATCAGCCCCAGCATTTT.

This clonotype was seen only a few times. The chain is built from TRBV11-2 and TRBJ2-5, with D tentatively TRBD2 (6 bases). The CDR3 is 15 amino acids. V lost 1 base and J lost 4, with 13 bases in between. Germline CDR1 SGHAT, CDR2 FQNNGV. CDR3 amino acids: CASSLVTGAAETQYF. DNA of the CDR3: TGTGCCAGCAGCTTAGTTACGGGAGCGGCAGAGACCCAGTACTTC.

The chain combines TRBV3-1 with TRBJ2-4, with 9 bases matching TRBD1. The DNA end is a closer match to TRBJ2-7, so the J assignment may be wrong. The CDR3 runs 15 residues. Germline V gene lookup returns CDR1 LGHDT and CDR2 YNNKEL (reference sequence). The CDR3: CASSRTGVQRYEQYF. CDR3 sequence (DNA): TGTGCCAGCAGCCGGACAGGGGTCCAACGTTACGAGCAGTACTTC.

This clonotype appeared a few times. DNA of the CDR3: TGTGCCACCAGTGATGTGGGACAAACCACAGATACGCAGTATTTT. It yields the protein CATSDVGQTTDTQYF. The gene calls are TRBV24-1 and TRBJ2-3, with a possible D match to TRBD1 (6 bases). V was clipped by 3 bases and J by 2 bases, with 11 bases between them. The CDR3 runs to 15 residues. The germline V gene has CDR1 KGHDR and CDR2 SFDVKD.

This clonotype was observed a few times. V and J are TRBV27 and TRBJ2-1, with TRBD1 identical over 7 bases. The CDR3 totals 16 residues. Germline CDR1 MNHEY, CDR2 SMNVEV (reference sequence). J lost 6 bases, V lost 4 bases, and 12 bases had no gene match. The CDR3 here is CASSSYDREGGNEQFF. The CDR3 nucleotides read TGTGCCAGCAGTTCATACGACAGGGAAGGGGGCAATGAGCAGTTCTTC.

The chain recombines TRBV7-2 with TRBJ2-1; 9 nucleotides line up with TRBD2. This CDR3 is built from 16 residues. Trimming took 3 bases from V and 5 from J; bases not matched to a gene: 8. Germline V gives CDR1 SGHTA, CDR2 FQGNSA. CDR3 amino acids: CASSFALLAGNNEQFF. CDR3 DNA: TGTGCCAGCAGCTTCGCCCTACTAGCGGGCAACAATGAGCAGTTCTTC.

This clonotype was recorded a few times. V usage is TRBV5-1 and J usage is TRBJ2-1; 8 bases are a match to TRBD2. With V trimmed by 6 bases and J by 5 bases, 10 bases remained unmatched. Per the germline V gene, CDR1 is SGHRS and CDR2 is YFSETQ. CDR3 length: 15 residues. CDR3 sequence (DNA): TGCGCCAGCACCGGCTGGGAGCGGGGGAACAATGAGCAGTTCTTC. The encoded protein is CASTGWERGNNEQFF. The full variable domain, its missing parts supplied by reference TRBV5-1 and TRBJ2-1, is KAGVTQTPRYLIKTRGQQVTLSCSPISGHRSVSWYQQTPGQGLQFLFEYFSETQRNKGNFPGRFSGRQFSNSRSEMNVSTLELGDSALYLCASTGWERGNNEQFFGPGTRLTVL.

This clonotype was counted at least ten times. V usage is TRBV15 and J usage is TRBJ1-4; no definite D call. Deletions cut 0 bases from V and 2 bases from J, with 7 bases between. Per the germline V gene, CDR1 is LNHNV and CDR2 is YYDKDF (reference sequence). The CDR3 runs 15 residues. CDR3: CATSRDRSTNEKLFF. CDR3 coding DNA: TGTGCCACCAGCAGAGATAGAAGTACTAATGAAAAACTGTTTTTT.

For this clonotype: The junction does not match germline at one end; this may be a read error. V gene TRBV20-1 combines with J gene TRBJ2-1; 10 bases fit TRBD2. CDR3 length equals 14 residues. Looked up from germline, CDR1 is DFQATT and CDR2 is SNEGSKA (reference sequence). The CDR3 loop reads CSAKPGLANYEQCF. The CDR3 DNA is TGCAGTGCGAAGCCGGGACTAGCGAATTACGAGCAGTGCTTC.

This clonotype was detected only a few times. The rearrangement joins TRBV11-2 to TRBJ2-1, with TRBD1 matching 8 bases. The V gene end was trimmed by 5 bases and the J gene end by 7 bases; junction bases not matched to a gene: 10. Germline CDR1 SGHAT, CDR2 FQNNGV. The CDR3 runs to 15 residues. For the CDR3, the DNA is TGTGCCAGCAGCCATGGACAGGGCGGCATGAATGAGCAGTTCTTC. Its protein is CASSHGQGGMNEQFF. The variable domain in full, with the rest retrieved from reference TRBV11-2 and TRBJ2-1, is EAGVAQSPRYKIIEKRQSVAFWCNPISGHATLYWYQQILGQGPKLLIQFQNNGVVDDSQLPKDRFSAERLKGVDSTLKIQPAKLEDSAVYLCASSHGQGGMNEQFFGPGTRLTVL.

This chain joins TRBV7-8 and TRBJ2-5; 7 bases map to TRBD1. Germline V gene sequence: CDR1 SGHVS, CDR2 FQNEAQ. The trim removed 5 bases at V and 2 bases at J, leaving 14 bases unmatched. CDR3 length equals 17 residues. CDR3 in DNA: TGTGCCAGCAGCGAGATAGGCCCGGGACAGTTACAAGAGACCCAGTACTTC. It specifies CASSEIGPGQLQETQYF.

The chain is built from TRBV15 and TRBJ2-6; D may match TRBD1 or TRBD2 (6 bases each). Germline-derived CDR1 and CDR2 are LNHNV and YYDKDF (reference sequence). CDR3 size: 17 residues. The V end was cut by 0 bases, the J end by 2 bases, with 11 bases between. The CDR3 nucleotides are TGTGCCACCAGCAGAGATCTGGGGGGCACTGGGGCCAACGTCCTGACTTTC. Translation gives CATSRDLGGTGANVLTF.

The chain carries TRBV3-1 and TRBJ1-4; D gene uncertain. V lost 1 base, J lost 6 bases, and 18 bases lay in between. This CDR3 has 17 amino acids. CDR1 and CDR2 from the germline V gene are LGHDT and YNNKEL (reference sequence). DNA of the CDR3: TGTGCCAGCAGCCAAGCGTCGGGCTACCGGGAGCATGAAAAACTGTTTTTT. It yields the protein CASSQASGYREHEKLFF.

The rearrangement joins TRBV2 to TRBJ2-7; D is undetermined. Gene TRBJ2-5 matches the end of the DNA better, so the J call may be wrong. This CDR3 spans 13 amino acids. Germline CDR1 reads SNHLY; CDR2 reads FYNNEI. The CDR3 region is CASSDWVLKTQYF. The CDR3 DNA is TGTGCCAGCAGTGACTGGGTTCTAAAGACCCAGTACTTC.

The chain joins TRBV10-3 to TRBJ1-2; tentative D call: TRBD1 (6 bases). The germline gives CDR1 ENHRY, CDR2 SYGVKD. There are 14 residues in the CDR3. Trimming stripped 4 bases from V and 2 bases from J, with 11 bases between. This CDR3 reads CAISAGQKNYGYTF. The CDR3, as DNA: TGTGCCATCAGTGCAGGACAGAAAAACTATGGCTACACCTTC.

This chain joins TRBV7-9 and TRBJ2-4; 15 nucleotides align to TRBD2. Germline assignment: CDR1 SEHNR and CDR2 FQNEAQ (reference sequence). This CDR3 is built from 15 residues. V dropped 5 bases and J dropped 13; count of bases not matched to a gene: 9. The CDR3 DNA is TGTGCCAGCAGCCCCTGGACTAGCGGGAGGGCCGTGCAGTACTTC. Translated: CASSPWTSGRAVQYF. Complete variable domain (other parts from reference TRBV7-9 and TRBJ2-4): DTGVSQNPRHKITKRGQNVTFRCDPISEHNRLYWYRQTLGQGPEFLTYFQNEAQLEKSRLLSDRFSAERPKGSFSTLEIQRTEQGDSAMYLCASSPWTSGRAVQYFGAGTRLSVL.

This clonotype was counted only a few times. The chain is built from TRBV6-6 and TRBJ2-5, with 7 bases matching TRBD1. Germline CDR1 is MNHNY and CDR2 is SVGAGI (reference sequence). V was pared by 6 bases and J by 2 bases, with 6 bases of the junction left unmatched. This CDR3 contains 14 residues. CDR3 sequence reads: CASRSPGQQETQYF. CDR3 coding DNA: TGTGCCAGCAGAAGTCCGGGACAGCAAGAGACCCAGTACTTC.

The CDR3, as DNA: TGTGCCAGCAGTTTAGAGGGACAGGGGGCGCGGGTAGATACGCAGTATTTT. As protein: CASSLEGQGARVDTQYF. The rearrangement links TRBV12-3 or TRBV12-4 to TRBJ2-3, with 12 bases matching TRBD1. With 1 base clipped from V and 5 bases from J, the junction kept 7 bases outside the gene matches. The CDR3 runs to 17 residues.

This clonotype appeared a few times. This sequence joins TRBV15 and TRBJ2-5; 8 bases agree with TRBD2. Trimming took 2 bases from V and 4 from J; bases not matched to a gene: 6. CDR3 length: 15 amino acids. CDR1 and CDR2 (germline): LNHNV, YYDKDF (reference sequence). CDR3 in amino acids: CATSRPRGGRETQYF. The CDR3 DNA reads TGTGCCACCAGCAGACCTCGGGGGGGTAGAGAGACCCAGTACTTC.